The TCR beta chain described here comes from a study of control samples from healthy donors and cancer patients (dated by TCRdb to about 2020). From cysteine to phenylalanine, the CDR3 is 16 amino acids long. Only the CDR3 portion is preserved as DNA: 48 bases, with reading frame beginning at the first base. V was cut back by 2 bases and J by 5 bases, leaving a gap of 17 bases between them. CDR1 is given as SGHAT and CDR2 as FQNNGV, both from the germline V gene. With regard to this clone: The target of this receptor is not known. Nothing much larger sits one base from this clone, and base qualities are not available.

The library was generated by the immunoSEQ multiplex PCR assay. TCRdb mirrors the immuneACCESS table, restricted to in-frame sequences. Some clones are absent from its copies; in checked studies, under half trace to an unresolved V gene, and the reason for the others is unknown. Here the sample has about 96,000 clones; roughly 93% occur a single time. The ten largest clonotypes hold approximately 8% of the sample. The source material was blood. The sequence came from a young man in good health. Recombination linked TRBV11-2 to TRBJ2-3, with no confident D gene call. The CDR3 sequence is CASSLLSGTLGDTQYF. The DNA reads TGTGCCAGCAGCTTACTTTCGGGTACCCTGGGAGATACGCAGTATTTT.